This T cell receptor (beta chain) was obtained from a study of early T cells in non-severe SARS-CoV-2 infection. Study summary: Unpaired chains resulted from sequencing bulk RNA of unsorted whole blood. General study points: VDJdb-based annotation leaned toward anti-spike CD8 responses and missed private and CD4 specificities.

Researchers attached unique molecular identifiers to individual cDNA molecules. Using its own MiXCR run on the 5' RACE reads, TCRdb lists one record per CDR3 protein. The profile shows around 61,000 distinct CDR3 sequences, over 13% of them singletons. This clonotype was counted a few times. Its antigen is as yet unknown. Looked up from germline, CDR1 is SQVTM and CDR2 is ANQGSEA. The CDR3 runs to 18 residues. Losses at the gene ends were 1 base for V and 6 bases for J; bases not matched to a gene: 16. The J gene is TRBJ2-2, the V gene TRBV29-1; 8 bases line up with TRBD2. The source of this sequence is an adult who was a healthcare worker with PCR-confirmed SARS-CoV-2 infection or an uninfected control (not recorded which). The specimen was whole blood, collected at baseline. CDR3 coding DNA: TGCAGCGTTGAAGCCCCCGCACCGGGACTAGGCGTATCCGGGGAGCTGTTTTTT. It codes for CSVEAPAPGLGVSGELFF.